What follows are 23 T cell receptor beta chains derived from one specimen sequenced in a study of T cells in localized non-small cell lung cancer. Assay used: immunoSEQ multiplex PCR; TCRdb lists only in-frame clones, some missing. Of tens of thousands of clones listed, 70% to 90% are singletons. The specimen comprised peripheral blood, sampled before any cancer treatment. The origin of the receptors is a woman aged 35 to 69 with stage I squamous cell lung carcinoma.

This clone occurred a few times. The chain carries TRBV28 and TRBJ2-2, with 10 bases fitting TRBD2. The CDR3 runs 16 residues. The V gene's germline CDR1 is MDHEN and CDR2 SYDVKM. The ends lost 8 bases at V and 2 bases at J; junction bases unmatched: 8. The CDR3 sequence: CASGVAGGFNTGELFF. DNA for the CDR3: TGTGCCAGCGGGGTAGCGGGGGGCTTTAACACCGGGGAGCTGTTTTTT.

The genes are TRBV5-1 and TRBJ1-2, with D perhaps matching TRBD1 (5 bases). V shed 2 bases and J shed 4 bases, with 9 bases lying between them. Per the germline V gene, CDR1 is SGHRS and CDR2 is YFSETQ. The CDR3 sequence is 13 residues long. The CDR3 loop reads CASSLAGTYGYTF. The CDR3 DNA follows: TGCGCCAGCAGCTTAGCCGGGACCTATGGCTACACCTTC.

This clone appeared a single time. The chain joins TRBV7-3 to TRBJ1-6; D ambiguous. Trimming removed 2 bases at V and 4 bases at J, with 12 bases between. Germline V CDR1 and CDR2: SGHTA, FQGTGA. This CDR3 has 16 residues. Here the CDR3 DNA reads TGTGCCAGCAGCTTACAGCCAGGTCATTATAATTCACCCCTCCACTTT. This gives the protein CASSLQPGHYNSPLHF.

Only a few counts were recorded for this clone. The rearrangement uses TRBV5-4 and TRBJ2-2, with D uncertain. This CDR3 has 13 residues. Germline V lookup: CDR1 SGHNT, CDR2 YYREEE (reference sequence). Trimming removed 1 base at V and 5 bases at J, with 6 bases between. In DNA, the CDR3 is TGTGCCAGCAGCTTGTTAGAGACCGGGGAGCTGTTTTTT. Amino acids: CASSLLETGELFF.

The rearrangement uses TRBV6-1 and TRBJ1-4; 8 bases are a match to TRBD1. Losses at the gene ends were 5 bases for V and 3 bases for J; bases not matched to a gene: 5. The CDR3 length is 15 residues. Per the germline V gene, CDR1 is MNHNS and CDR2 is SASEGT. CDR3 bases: TGTGCCAGCAGTACCGACAGGGGACCTAATGAAAAACTGTTTTTT. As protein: CASSTDRGPNEKLFF.

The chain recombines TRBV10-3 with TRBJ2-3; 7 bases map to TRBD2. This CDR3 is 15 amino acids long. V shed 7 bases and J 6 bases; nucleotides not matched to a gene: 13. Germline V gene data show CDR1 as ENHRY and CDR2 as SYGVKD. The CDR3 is CAIIADPSGADTQYF. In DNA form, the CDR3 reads TGTGCCATCATAGCGGACCCGAGCGGGGCGGATACGCAGTATTTT.

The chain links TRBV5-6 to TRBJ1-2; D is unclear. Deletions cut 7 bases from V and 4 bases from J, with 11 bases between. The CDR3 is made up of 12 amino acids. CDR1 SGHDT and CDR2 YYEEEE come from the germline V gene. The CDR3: CASGLSSYGYTF. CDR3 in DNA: TGTGCCAGCGGTCTTTCCTCCTATGGCTACACCTTC.

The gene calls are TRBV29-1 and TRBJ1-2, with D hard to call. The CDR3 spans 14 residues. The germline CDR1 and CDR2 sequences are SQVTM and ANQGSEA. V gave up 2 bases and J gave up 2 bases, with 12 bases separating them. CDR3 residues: CSVEFPRQNYGYTF. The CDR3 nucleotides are TGCAGCGTTGAATTCCCGCGGCAGAACTATGGCTACACCTTC. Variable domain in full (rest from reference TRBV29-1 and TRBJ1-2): SAVISQKPSRDICQRGTSLTIQCQVDSQVTMMFWYRQQPGQSLTLIATANQGSEATYESGFVIDKFPISRPNLTFSTLTVSNMSPEDSSIYLCSVEFPRQNYGYTFGSGTRLTVV.

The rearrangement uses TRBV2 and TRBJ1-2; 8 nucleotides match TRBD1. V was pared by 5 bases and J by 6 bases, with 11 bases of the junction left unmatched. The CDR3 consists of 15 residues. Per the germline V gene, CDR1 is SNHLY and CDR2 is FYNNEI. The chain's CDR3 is CASSPNRGGLNGYTF. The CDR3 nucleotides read TGTGCCAGCAGTCCCAACAGGGGGGGTCTCAATGGCTACACCTTC.

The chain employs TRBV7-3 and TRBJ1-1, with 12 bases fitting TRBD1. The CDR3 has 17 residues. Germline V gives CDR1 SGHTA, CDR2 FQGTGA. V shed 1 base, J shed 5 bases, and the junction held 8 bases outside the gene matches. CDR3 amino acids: CASSLIGTGGSGTEAFF. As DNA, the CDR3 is TGTGCCAGCAGCTTAATAGGGACAGGGGGCTCGGGGACTGAAGCTTTCTTT.

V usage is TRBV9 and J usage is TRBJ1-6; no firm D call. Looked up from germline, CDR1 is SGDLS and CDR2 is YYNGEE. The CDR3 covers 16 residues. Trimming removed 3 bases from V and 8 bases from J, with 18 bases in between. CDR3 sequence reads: CASSATPRTADSPLHF. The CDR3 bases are TGTGCCAGCAGCGCCACTCCCCGGACCGCGGATTCACCCCTCCACTTT.

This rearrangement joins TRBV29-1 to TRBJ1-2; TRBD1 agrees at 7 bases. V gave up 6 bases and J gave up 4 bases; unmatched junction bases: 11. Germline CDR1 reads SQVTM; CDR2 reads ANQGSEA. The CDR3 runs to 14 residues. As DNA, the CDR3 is TGCAGCGTAGGAACAGGGACAGAGGGCTATGGCTACACCTTC. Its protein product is CSVGTGTEGYGYTF.

CDR3: CASNRRGGTEAFF. DNA of the CDR3: TGTGCCAGCAACCGTCGGGGGGGCACTGAAGCTTTCTTT. The rearrangement joins TRBV7-8 to TRBJ1-1; the D gene is possibly TRBD1 (5 bases). Germline assignment: CDR1 SGHVS and CDR2 FQNEAQ. The CDR3 contains 13 residues. Trimming removed 7 bases from V and 4 bases from J, with 13 bases in between.

CDR3 in DNA: TGTGCCAGCAGCCAAGGGGTGTGGTTGGCTGAAGCTTTCTTT. Translation: CASSQGVWLAEAFF. J is TRBJ1-1 and V is TRBV14; unclear D gene. Germline V lookup: CDR1 SGHDN, CDR2 FVKESK. Trimming shortened V by 1 base and J by 6 bases, and 12 bases separated the two germline ends. This CDR3 has 14 residues.

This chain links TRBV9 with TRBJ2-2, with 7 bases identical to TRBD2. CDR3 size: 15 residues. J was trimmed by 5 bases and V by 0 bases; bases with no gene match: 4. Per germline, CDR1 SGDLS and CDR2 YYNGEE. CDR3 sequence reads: CASSVEGGGTGELFF. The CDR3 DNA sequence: TGTGCCAGCAGCGTAGAGGGCGGGGGTACCGGGGAGCTGTTTTTT. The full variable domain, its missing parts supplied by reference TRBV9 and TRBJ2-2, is DSGVTQTPKHLITATGQRVTLRCSPRSGDLSVYWYQQSLDQGLQFLIQYYNGEERAKGNILERFSAQQFPDLHSELNLSSLELGDSALYFCASSVEGGGTGELFFGEGSRLTVL.

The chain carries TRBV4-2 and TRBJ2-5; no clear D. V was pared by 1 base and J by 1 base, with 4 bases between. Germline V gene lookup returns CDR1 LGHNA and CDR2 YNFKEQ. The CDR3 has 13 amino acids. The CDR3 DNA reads TGTGCCAGCAGCCAAGGGGCCCAAGAGACCCAGTACTTC. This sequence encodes CASSQGAQETQYF.

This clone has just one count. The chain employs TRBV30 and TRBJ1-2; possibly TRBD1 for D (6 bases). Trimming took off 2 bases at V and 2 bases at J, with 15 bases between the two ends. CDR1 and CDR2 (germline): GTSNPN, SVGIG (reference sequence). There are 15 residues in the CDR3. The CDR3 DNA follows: TGTGCCTGGAGTCCCCAGGGACACGCCAACTATGGCTACACCTTC. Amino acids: CAWSPQGHANYGYTF.

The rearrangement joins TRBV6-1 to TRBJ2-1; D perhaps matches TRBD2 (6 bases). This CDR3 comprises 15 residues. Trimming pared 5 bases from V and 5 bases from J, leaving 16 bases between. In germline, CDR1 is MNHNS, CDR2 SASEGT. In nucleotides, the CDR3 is TGTGCCAGCAGTAGAGGGCAGGGACTGGACAATGAGCAGTTCTTC. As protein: CASSRGQGLDNEQFF.

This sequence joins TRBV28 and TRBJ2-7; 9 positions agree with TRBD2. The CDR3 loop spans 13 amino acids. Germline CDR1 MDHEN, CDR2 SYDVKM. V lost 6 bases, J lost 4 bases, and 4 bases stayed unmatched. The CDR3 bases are TGTGCCAGCAGCCCTAGCGGGAAGTACGAGCAGTACTTC. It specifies CASSPSGKYEQYF.

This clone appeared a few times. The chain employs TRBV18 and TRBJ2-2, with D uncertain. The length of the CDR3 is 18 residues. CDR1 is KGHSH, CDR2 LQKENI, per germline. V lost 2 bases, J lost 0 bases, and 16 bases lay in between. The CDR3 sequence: CASSPKGPRTSNTGELFF. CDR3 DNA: TGTGCCAGCTCACCAAAGGGCCCCCGGACGTCGAACACCGGGGAGCTGTTTTTT.

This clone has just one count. The CDR3 coding sequence is TGTGCCAGCAGCCCCGGGACTAGCGGGGGGGTGGCGCAAGAGACCCAGTACTTC. Residues: CASSPGTSGGVAQETQYF. This rearrangement joins TRBV2 to TRBJ2-5, with TRBD2 identical over 16 bases. CDR1 and CDR2 (germline): SNHLY, FYNNEI. V was clipped by 6 bases and J by 2 bases; unmatched bases: 9. This CDR3 comprises 18 residues.

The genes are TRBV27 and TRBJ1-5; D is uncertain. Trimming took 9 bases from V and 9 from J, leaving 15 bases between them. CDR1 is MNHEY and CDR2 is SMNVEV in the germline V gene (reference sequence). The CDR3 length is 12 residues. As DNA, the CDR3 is TGTGCCAGTGCATCCCCCAGTCGGCCCCAGCATTTT. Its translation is CASASPSRPQHF.

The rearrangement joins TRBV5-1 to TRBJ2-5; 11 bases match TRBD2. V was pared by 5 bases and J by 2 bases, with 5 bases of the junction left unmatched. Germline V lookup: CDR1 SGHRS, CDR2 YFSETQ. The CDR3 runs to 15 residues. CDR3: CASSPSSGGQETQYF. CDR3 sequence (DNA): TGCGCCAGCAGTCCATCTAGCGGGGGGCAAGAGACCCAGTACTTC.